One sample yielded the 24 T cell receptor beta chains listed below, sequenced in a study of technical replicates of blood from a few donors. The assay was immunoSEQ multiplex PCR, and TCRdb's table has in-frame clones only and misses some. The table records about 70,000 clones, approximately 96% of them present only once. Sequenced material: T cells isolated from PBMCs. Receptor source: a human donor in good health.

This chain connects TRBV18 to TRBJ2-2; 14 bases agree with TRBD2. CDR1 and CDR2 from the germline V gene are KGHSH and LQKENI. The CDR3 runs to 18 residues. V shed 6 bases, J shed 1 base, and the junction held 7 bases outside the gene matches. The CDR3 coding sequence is TGTGCCAGCTCCCCGCCGGGACTAGCGGGGGTGAACACCGGGGAGCTGTTTTTT. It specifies CASSPPGLAGVNTGELFF.

The CDR3 DNA reads TGTGCCAGTAGTATAGATACCCAGGGCCGTGGAAACACCATATATTTT. This translates into CASSIDTQGRGNTIYF. The rearrangement links TRBV19 to TRBJ1-3; TRBD1 is a possible D gene (5 bases). Germline loops: CDR1 LNHDA, CDR2 SQIVND (reference sequence). The CDR3 is 16 amino acids. The V end was cut by 0 bases, the J end by 3 bases, with 12 bases between.

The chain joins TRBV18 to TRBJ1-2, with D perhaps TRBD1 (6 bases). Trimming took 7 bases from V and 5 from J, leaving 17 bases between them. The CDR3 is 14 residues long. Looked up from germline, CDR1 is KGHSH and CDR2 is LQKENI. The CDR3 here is CASLADRIFYGYTF. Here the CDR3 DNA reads TGTGCCAGCTTAGCCGACAGGATCTTTTATGGCTACACCTTC.

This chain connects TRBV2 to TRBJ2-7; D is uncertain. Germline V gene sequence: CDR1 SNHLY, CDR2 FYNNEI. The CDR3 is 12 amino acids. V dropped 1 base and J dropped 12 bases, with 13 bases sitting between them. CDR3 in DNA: TGTGCCAGCAGTGAAGGGGCATCACGGCGGTACTTC. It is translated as CASSEGASRRYF.

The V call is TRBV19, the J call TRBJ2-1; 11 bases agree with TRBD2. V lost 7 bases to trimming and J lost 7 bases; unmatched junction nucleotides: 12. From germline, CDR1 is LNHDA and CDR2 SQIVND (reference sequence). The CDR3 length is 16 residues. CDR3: CASNPSGGRSGNEQFF. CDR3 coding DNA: TGTGCCAGTAACCCTAGCGGGGGGAGGAGTGGGAATGAGCAGTTCTTC.

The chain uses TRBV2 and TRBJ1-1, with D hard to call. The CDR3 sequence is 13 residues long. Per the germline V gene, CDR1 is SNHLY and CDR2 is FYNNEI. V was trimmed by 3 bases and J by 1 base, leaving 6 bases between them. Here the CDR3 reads CASSDVRNTEAFF. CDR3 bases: TGTGCCAGCAGTGACGTCCGGAACACTGAAGCTTTCTTT.

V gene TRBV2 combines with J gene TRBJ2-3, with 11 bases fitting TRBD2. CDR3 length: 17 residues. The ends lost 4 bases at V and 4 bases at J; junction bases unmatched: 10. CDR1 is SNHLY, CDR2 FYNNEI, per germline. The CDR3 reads CASSGKVGLADSDTQYF. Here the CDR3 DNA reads TGTGCCAGCAGTGGTAAAGTGGGACTAGCGGACTCAGATACGCAGTATTTT.

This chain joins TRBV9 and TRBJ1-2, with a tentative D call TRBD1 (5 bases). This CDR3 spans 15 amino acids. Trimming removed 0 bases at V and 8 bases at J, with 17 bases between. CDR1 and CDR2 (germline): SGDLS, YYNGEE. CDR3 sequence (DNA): TGTGCCAGCAGCGTAGGTCAGGGCCTGATCTCCGGCTACACCTTC. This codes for CASSVGQGLISGYTF.

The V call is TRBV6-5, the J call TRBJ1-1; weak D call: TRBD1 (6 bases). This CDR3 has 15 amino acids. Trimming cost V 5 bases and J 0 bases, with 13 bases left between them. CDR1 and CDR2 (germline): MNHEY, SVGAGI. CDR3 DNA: TGTGCCAGCAGTCGGGCCGACAGGATGAACACTGAAGCTTTCTTT. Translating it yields CASSRADRMNTEAFF.

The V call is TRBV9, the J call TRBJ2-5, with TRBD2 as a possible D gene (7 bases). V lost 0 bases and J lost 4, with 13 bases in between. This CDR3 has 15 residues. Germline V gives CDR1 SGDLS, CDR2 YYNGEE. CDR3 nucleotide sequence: TGTGCCAGCAGCGTAGGCGGGGGCCTGTCAGAGACCCAGTACTTC. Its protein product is CASSVGGGLSETQYF.

This CDR3 reads CASRTSLDNEQFF. The CDR3 DNA sequence: TGTGCCAGCAGGACTAGCCTCGACAATGAGCAGTTCTTC. The rearrangement uses TRBV6-5 and TRBJ2-1; 7 nucleotides line up with TRBD2. There are 13 residues in the CDR3. Trimming took 6 bases from V and 5 from J; bases not matched to a gene: 4. The germline gives CDR1 MNHEY, CDR2 SVGAGI.

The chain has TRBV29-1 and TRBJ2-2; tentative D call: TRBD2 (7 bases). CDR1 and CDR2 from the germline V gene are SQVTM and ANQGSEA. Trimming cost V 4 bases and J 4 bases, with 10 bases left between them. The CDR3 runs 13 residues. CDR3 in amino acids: CSVVGGPTGELFF. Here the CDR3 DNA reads TGCAGCGTTGTCGGGGGGCCCACCGGGGAGCTGTTTTTT.

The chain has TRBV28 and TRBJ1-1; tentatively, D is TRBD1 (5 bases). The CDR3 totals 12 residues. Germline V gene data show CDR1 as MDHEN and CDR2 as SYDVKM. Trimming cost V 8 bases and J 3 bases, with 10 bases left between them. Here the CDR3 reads CASLDSYTEAFF. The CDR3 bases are TGTGCCAGCCTCGACAGTTACACTGAAGCTTTCTTT.

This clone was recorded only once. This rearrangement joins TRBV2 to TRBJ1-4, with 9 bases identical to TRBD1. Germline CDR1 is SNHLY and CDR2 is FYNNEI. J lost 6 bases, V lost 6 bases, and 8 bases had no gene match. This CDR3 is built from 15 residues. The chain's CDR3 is CASRVQGAGDEKLFF. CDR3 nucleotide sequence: TGTGCCAGCAGGGTACAGGGGGCAGGGGATGAAAAACTGTTTTTT.

The DNA for the CDR3 is TGTGCCAGCAGCTTAGGGCTTTTGGAAAGCGGAGAAAAACTGTTTTTT. It translates to CASSLGLLESGEKLFF. V gene TRBV7-8 combines with J gene TRBJ1-4; no clear D gene. Germline V gene data show CDR1 as SGHVS and CDR2 as FQNEAQ. Trimming removed 1 base from V and 8 bases from J, with 17 bases in between. The CDR3 loop spans 16 amino acids.

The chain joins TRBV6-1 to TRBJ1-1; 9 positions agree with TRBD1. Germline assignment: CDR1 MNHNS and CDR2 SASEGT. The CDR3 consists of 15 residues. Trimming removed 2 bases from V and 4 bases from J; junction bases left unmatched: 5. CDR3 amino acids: CASSEWDRAGTEAFF. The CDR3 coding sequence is TGTGCCAGCAGTGAATGGGACAGGGCGGGCACTGAAGCTTTCTTT.

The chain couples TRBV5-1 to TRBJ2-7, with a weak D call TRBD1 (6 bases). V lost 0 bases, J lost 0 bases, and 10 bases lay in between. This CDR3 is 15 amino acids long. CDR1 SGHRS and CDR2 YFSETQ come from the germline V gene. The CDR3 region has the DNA TGCGCCAGCAGCTTGGAACAGGGAAGCTCCTACGAGCAGTACTTC. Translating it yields CASSLEQGSSYEQYF.

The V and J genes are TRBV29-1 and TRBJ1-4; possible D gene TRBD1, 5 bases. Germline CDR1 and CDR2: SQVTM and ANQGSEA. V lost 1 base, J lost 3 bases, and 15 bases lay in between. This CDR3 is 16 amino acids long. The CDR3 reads CSVEGYKQDPNEKLFF. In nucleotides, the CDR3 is TGCAGCGTTGAAGGCTATAAACAGGATCCTAATGAAAAACTGTTTTTT. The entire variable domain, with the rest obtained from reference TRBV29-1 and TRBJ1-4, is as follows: SAVISQKPSRDICQRGTSLTIQCQVDSQVTMMFWYRQQPGQSLTLIATANQGSEATYESGFVIDKFPISRPNLTFSTLTVSNMSPEDSSIYLCSVEGYKQDPNEKLFFGSGTQLSVL.

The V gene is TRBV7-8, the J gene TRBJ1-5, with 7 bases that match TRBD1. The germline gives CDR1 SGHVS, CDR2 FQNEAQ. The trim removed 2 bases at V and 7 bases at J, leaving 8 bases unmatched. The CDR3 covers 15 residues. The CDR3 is CASSLKLTGRQPQHF. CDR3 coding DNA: TGTGCCAGCAGCTTAAAATTGACAGGGCGGCAGCCCCAGCATTTT.

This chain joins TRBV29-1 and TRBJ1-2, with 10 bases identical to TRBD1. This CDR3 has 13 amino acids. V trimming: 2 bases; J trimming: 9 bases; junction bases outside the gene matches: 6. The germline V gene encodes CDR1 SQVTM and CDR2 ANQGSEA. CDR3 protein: CSVEPGQGSSYTF. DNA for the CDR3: TGCAGCGTTGAACCGGGACAGGGGAGTAGCTACACCTTC.

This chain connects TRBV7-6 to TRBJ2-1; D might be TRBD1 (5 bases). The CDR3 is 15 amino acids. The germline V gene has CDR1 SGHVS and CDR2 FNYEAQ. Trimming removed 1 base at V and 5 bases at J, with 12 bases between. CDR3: CASSLVQGSHNEQFF. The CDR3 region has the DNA TGTGCCAGCAGCTTAGTTCAGGGTTCGCACAATGAGCAGTTCTTC.

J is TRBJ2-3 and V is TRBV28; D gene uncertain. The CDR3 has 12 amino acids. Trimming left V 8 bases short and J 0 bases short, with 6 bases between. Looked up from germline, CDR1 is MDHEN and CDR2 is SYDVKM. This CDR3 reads CASGASTDTQYF. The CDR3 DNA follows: TGTGCCAGCGGAGCTAGCACAGATACGCAGTATTTT.

The CDR3 reads CASSLSGGILDTQYF. The CDR3 DNA follows: TGTGCCAGCAGCCTAAGCGGGGGGATATTAGATACGCAGTATTTT. The chain links TRBV6-1 to TRBJ2-3, with 9 bases matching TRBD2. Germline-derived CDR1 and CDR2 are MNHNS and SASEGT. The V and J ends lost 6 bases and 5 bases, in that order; junction bases with no gene match: 9. CDR3 length: 15 residues.

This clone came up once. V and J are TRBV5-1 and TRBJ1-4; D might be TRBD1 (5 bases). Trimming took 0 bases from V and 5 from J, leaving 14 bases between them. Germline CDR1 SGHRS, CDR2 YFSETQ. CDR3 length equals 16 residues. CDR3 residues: CASSLVSRAGNEKLFF. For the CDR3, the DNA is TGCGCCAGCAGCTTGGTGTCCAGGGCGGGAAATGAAAAACTGTTTTTT.